These T cell receptor beta chains were read from a single sample in a study of STAT5B mutations in CD4+ large granular lymphocyte leukemia. The assay was immunoSEQ multiplex PCR, and TCRdb's table has in-frame clones only and misses some. The sample carries 4,500 to 6,000 clones, around four fifths recorded once. The sample consisted of PBMCs. These receptors were obtained from a man older than 75 with CD4+ T-cell large granular lymphocyte leukemia. Both conserved end residues are part of each CDR3. D genes are given only for firm matches. Expanded clones get a size class; other rows say once, few or many, or leave the size out.

length: 15; J: TRBJ1-2; size: .; D: TRBD1; V: TRBV6-1; DNA: TGTGCCAGCAGTGACCGACAGGGCATATACTATGGCTACACCTTC; CDR3: CASSDRQGIYYGYTF
length: 17; J: TRBJ1-2; size: .; D: TRBD1; V: TRBV19; DNA: TGTGCCAGTCTGAGCCAGACAGGGGGTGAACCTAACTATGGCTACACCTTC; CDR3: CASLSQTGGEPNYGYTF
length: 16; J: TRBJ2-1; size: .; D: TRBD2; V: TRBV7-3; DNA: TGTGCCAGCAGCCTTTCCGGGACTAGCGGGGATCTAAAGCAGTTCTTC; CDR3: CASSLSGTSGDLKQFF
length: 13; J: TRBJ1-5; size: few; D: .; V: TRBV4-2; DNA: TGTGCCAGCAGCCAAGAGATCCATCAGCCCCAGCATTTT; CDR3: CASSQEIHQPQHF
length: 14; J: TRBJ2-7; size: few; D: TRBD1; V: TRBV5-1; DNA: TGCGCCAGCAGTCCGCGGACAGGGGGCTACGAGCAGTACTTC; CDR3: CASSPRTGGYEQYF
length: 15; J: TRBJ2-5; size: .; D: .; V: TRBV11-2; DNA: TGTGCCAGCAGCTCCGGGTCTAGGCGAAAGGAGACCCAGTACTTC; CDR3: CASSSGSRRKETQYF
length: 15; J: TRBJ1-3; size: medium-sized; D: TRBD1; V: TRBV4-1; DNA: TGCGCCAGCAGCCAAGGACGACAGGGAGGTAACACCATATATTTT; CDR3: CASSQGRQGGNTIYF
length: 14; J: TRBJ2-1; size: .; D: TRBD2; V: TRBV29-1; DNA: TGCAGCGCCCCTACTAGCGGGGTTTACAATGAGCAGTTCTTC; CDR3: CSAPTSGVYNEQFF
length: 14; J: TRBJ2-3; size: .; D: TRBD1; V: TRBV29-1; DNA: TGCAGCGTTATTGCTTGGACAGGGACAGATACGCAGTATTTT; CDR3: CSVIAWTGTDTQYF
length: 18; J: TRBJ2-1; size: .; D: TRBD2; V: TRBV7-6; DNA: TGTGCCAGCAGCTTAGCGGTAGCGGGGGCCCTCACCAACAATGAGCAGTTCTTC; CDR3: CASSLAVAGALTNNEQFF
length: 14; J: TRBJ2-1; size: medium-sized; D: TRBD2; V: TRBV19; DNA: TGTGCCAGTCGCGGGGGGACGACCTACAATGAGCAGTTCTTC; CDR3: CASRGGTTYNEQFF
length: 15; J: TRBJ2-4; size: .; D: TRBD1; V: TRBV7-8; DNA: TGTGCCAGCAGCTTACAGGGGGCTGCCAAAAACATTCAGTACTTC; CDR3: CASSLQGAAKNIQYF
length: 17; J: TRBJ1-5; size: .; D: TRBD1; V: TRBV7-2; DNA: TGTGCCAGCAGCTTTTCGGGACAGGGCTATAGCAATCAGCCCCAGCATTTT; CDR3: CASSFSGQGYSNQPQHF
length: 15; J: TRBJ2-7; size: .; D: .; V: TRBV9; DNA: TGTGCCAGCAGCCCCGAGGGGCGGGTTTTTTACGAGCAGTACTTC; CDR3: CASSPEGRVFYEQYF
length: 15; J: TRBJ2-5; size: .; D: TRBD2; V: TRBV7-7; DNA: TGTGCCAGCAGCCGCCCTCCGGGGGGAGAAGAGACCCAGTACTTC; CDR3: CASSRPPGGEETQYF
length: 14; J: TRBJ2-1; size: .; D: TRBD1; V: TRBV11-3; DNA: TGTGCCAGCAGCTTGCACAGGGGTTACAATGAGCAGTTCTTC; CDR3: CASSLHRGYNEQFF
length: 17; J: TRBJ1-2; size: .; D: TRBD1; V: TRBV9; DNA: TGTGCCAGCAGCGCCACTACGACAGGGGTCGGGGCTGGAGGCTACACCTTC; CDR3: CASSATTTGVGAGGYTF
length: 16; J: TRBJ1-2; size: .; D: .; V: TRBV28; DNA: TGTGCCAGCAGTCCACCCAGTTTGTCCGTTGACTATGGCTACACCTTC; CDR3: CASSPPSLSVDYGYTF
length: 12; J: TRBJ1-1; size: .; D: .; V: TRBV15; DNA: TGTGCCACCAGCAGAGAGCCCACTGAAGCTTTCTTT; CDR3: CATSREPTEAFF
length: 15; J: TRBJ2-7; size: .; D: TRBD1; V: TRBV4-3; DNA: TGCGCCAGCAGCCAAGGGACAGGGTATTTTTACGAGCAGTACTTC; CDR3: CASSQGTGYFYEQYF